This T cell receptor (beta chain) was sequenced for a study of T cells in Graves' hyperthyroidism and ophthalmopathy. The ends lost 2 bases at V and 2 bases at J; junction bases unmatched: 3. The CDR3 is 14 residues long. CDR1 and CDR2 from the germline V gene are KGHSH and LQKENI. In its sample, this clonotype was seen many times. TCR beta CDR3 regions were amplified from RNA. With the HTBI primer set, the TCR CDR3 went through a first round of RT-PCR. TCRdb itself ran the multiplex PCR reads through MiXCR, one entry per CDR3 protein. The sample lists some 400,000 distinct CDR3 sequences; around 13% were seen once.

The sequence came from a woman in her sixties or seventies with Graves' hyperthyroidism. The gene calls are TRBV18 and TRBJ2-7, with 7 bases matching TRBD1. Sequencing was carried out using blood. Here the CDR3 DNA reads TGTGCCAGCTCACCAGGGACAGCGACCTACGAGCAGTACTTC. Amino acids: CASSPGTATYEQYF. Filled out from reference TRBV18 and TRBJ2-7, the complete variable domain reads NAGVMQNPRHLVRRRGQEARLRCSPMKGHSHVYWYRQLPEEGLKFMVYLQKENIIDESGMPKERFSAEFPKEGPSILRIQQVVRGDSAAYFCASSPGTATYEQYFGPGTRLTVT.